This entry features one TCR beta chain sequence. Its matching antigen is unknown. Repertoires were generated with immunoSEQ multiplex PCR, while TCRdb's copy carries only in-frame clones and drops some. The sample has more than 150,000 clones; approximately 84% are singletons. The data belong to a study of cytomegalovirus exposure and HLA in healthy donors. Findings of the study overall: Investigators reported 150 to 200 TCR beta chains as tied to cytomegalovirus. Specificity for CMV antigens was confirmed in vitro for three of the CMV-associated chains.

Per germline, CDR1 SQVTM and CDR2 ANQGSEA. This CDR3 is built from 13 residues. Trimming cost V 5 bases and J 2 bases, with 13 bases left between them. The rearrangement joins TRBV29-1 to TRBJ2-7; D perhaps matches TRBD1 (6 bases). The sample was PBMCs. The sequence was obtained from a young man in good health and CMV-seropositive. The CDR3 is CSVRTDRTYEQYF. The CDR3 nucleotides are TGCAGCGTTAGGACTGACAGGACCTACGAGCAGTACTTC.